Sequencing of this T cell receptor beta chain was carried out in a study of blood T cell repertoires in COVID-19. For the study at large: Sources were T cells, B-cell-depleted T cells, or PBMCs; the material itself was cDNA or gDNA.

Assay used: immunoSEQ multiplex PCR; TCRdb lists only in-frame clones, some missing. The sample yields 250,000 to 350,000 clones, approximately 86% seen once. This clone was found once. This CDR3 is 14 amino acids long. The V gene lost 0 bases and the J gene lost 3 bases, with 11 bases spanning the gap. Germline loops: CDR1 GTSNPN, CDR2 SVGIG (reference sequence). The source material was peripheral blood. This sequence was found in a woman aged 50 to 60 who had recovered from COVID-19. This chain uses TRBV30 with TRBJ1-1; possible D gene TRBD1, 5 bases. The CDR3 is CAWSVRWGDTEAFF. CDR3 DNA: TGTGCCTGGAGTGTCAGGTGGGGGGACACTGAAGCTTTCTTT.